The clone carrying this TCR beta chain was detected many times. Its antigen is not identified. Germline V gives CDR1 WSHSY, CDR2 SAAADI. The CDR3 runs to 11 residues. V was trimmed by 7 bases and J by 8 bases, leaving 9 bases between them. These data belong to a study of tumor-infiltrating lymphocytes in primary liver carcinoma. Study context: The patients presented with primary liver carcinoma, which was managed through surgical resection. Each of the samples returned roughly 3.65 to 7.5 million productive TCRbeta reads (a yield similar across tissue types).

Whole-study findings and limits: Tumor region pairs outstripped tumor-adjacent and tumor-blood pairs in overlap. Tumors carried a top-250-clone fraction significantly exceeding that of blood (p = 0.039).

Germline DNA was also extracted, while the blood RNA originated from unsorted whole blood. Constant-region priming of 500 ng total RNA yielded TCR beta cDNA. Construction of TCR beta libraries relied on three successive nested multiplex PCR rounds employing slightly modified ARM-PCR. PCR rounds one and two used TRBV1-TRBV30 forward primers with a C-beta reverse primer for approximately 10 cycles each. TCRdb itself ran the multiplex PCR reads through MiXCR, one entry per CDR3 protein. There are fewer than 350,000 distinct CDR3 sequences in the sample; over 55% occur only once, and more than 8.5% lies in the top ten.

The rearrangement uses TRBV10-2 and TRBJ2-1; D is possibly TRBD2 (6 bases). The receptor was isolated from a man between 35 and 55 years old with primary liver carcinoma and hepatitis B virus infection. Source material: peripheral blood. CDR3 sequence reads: CASMASDEQFF. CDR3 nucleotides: TGCGCCAGCATGGCTAGCGATGAGCAGTTCTTC.